The rows below give T cell receptor beta chains drawn from one sample of a study of read filtering for tumor transcriptome and immune sequencing. TCRdb redid the calling of the reads with MiXCR, one entry per CDR3 protein. The sample has fewer than 150,000 distinct CDR3 sequences; 13% are singletons. Source material: a population of CD138-negative cells sorted from bone marrow. These receptors all stem from a donor over 35 with multiple myeloma. The CDR3 runs from the conserved cysteine through the conserved F or W. D genes are given only for firm matches. The size of a clone is reported for some rows only, either as once, few or many, or as a class for expanded clones.

d_call: NA; v_call: TRBV18; clone_size: many; j_call: TRBJ2-3; cdr3_length: 14; cdr3_nt: TGTGCCAGCTCACCACAGGGGAGCACAGATACGCAGTATTTT; cdr3_aa: CASSPQGSTDTQYF
d_call: NA; v_call: TRBV6-6; clone_size: many; j_call: TRBJ2-7; cdr3_length: 14; cdr3_nt: TGTGCCAGCAGGCCGGACTTTAGCTCCTACGAGCAGTACTTC; cdr3_aa: CASRPDFSSYEQYF
d_call: NA; v_call: TRBV6-6; clone_size: many; j_call: TRBJ2-1; cdr3_length: 12; cdr3_nt: TGTGCCAGCGGACTCCAAGGGGACGCGCAGTTCTTC; cdr3_aa: CASGLQGDAQFF
d_call: TRBD2; v_call: TRBV19; clone_size: many; j_call: TRBJ2-1; cdr3_length: 16; cdr3_nt: TGTGCCAGTAGTAAGGCTAGCGGGAGTCTGTACAATGAGCAGTTCTTC; cdr3_aa: CASSKASGSLYNEQFF
d_call: TRBD1; v_call: TRBV7-9; clone_size: many; j_call: TRBJ1-5; cdr3_length: 15; cdr3_nt: TGTGCCAGCAGCCGCCCCGGACAGGGTCATCAGCCCCAGCATTTT; cdr3_aa: CASSRPGQGHQPQHF
d_call: NA; v_call: TRBV6-6; clone_size: NA; j_call: TRBJ2-1; cdr3_length: 14; cdr3_nt: TGTGCCAGCAGTTATTCAGCTGGGGCTGGGGAGCAGTTCTTC; cdr3_aa: CASSYSAGAGEQFF
d_call: NA; v_call: TRBV7-9; clone_size: many; j_call: TRBJ1-1; cdr3_length: 14; cdr3_nt: TGTGCCAGCACTTCCCTTGTTAGCGACACTGAAGCTTTCTTT; cdr3_aa: CASTSLVSDTEAFF
d_call: NA; v_call: TRBV18; clone_size: many; j_call: TRBJ2-5; cdr3_length: 14; cdr3_nt: TGTGCCAGCTCACCACGGAGTCAGCAAGAGACCCAGTACTTC; cdr3_aa: CASSPRSQQETQYF
d_call: NA; v_call: TRBV5-1; clone_size: NA; j_call: TRBJ2-7; cdr3_length: 14; cdr3_nt: TGCGCCAGCAGCTCGGGGGCCGAGCCCTACGAGCAGTACTTC; cdr3_aa: CASSSGAEPYEQYF
d_call: TRBD1; v_call: TRBV7-8; clone_size: many; j_call: TRBJ1-5; cdr3_length: 13; cdr3_nt: TGTGCCAGCAGCCGGACAGGGATGTGGCCCCAGCATTTT; cdr3_aa: CASSRTGMWPQHF
d_call: NA; v_call: TRBV18; clone_size: few; j_call: TRBJ2-2; cdr3_length: 16; cdr3_nt: TGTGCCAGCTCACCAGCCCATCCCGCGAACACCGGGGAGCTGTTTTTT; cdr3_aa: CASSPAHPANTGELFF
d_call: NA; v_call: TRBV19; clone_size: few; j_call: TRBJ1-5; cdr3_length: 14; cdr3_nt: TGTGCCAGTAGGCTACAGGGAAGCAATCGGCCCCAGCATTTT; cdr3_aa: CASRLQGSNRPQHF
d_call: TRBD1; v_call: TRBV18; clone_size: many; j_call: TRBJ1-1; cdr3_length: 13; cdr3_nt: TGTGCCAGCTCCGATCAGGGGGCTGGTGAAGCTTTCTTT; cdr3_aa: CASSDQGAGEAFF
d_call: TRBD1; v_call: TRBV20-1; clone_size: many; j_call: TRBJ1-5; cdr3_length: 15; cdr3_nt: TGCAGTGCTAGAGAGACGGGACAGTACAATCAGCCCCAGCATTTT; cdr3_aa: CSARETGQYNQPQHF
d_call: TRBD2; v_call: TRBV20-1; clone_size: NA; j_call: TRBJ2-1; cdr3_length: 16; cdr3_nt: TGCAGTGCTGTTACTAGCGGGAGAGTCTCCTACAACGGGCAGTTCTTC; cdr3_aa: CSAVTSGRVSYNGQFF
d_call: NA; v_call: TRBV7-8; clone_size: many; j_call: TRBJ2-1; cdr3_length: 11; cdr3_nt: TGTGCCAGCAGCTTAAACAATGAGCAGTTCTTC; cdr3_aa: CASSLNNEQFF